The entry that follows covers one T cell receptor beta chain sequence. As yet, its antigen is unknown. This entry belongs to a study of cytomegalovirus exposure and HLA in healthy donors. Deletions cut 2 bases from V and 1 base from J, with 3 bases between. In germline, CDR1 is SGHRS, CDR2 YFSETQ. The CDR3 spans 12 residues. Use of 60 Vbeta and 13 Jbeta primers characterized the PCR. Here immunoSEQ multiplex PCR was the method, and the copy in TCRdb shows in-frame clones only, minus some. The repertoire holds some 150,000 clones, with roughly 85% as singletons. Study findings and constraints: Researchers reported in a later analysis that a missense DCLRE1C variant was tied to TCR beta V- and J-gene trimming. Most sequenced TCRs were rare (though some public TCRs occurred in many donors).

This rearrangement joins TRBV5-1 to TRBJ1-1; D is undetermined. This TCR was recovered from a man aged 35 to 55 in good health and CMV-seronegative. Material for sequencing was PBMCs. The CDR3 loop reads CASSFGNTEAFF. CDR3 DNA: TGCGCCAGCAGCTTCGGGAACACTGAAGCTTTCTTT.